The clone carrying this T cell receptor (beta chain) was counted between two and nine times. Antigen unknown. Germline CDR1 is SGHVS and CDR2 is FQNEAQ. CDR3 size: 16 residues. V was cut by 2 bases and J by 0 bases, with 11 bases left in between. The data are from a study of identical twins. Through template switching, a universal primer site was introduced, and the cDNA contained unique molecular identifiers. TCRdb independently ran MiXCR on the 5' RACE reads; one entry per CDR3 protein. Among some 440,000 distinct CDR3 sequences, roughly 24% were seen once, and the ten largest hold 2.9%. Study-level results: Within twin pairs, the out-of-frame alpha sequences they shared showed excess low generation probability.

The same data also went into a second study, on T cells expressing NK-cell markers.

This receptor was identified in a woman aged 18-35 years in good health. This chain links TRBV7-8 with TRBJ2-1; D may be TRBD2 (6 bases). The material sequenced was CD4+ T cells sorted from blood. In nucleotides, the CDR3 is TGTGCCAGCAGCTTACAGCGGGCCAACTCCTACAATGAGCAGTTCTTC. Translating it yields CASSLQRANSYNEQFF. Together with reference TRBV7-8 and TRBJ2-1, the CDR3 gives the full variable domain: GAGVSQSPRYKVAKRGQDVALRCDPISGHVSLFWYQQALGQGPEFLTYFQNEAQLDKSGLPSDRFFAERPEGSVSTLKIQRTQQEDSAVYLCASSLQRANSYNEQFFGPGTRLTVL.